This TCR beta chain was profiled in a study of shared clonotypes between healthy human individuals. Background on the study: Three plates each covered CD4 naive and memory; CD8 naive two, CD8 memory one.

General study points: Only blood was sampled; tissue repertoires likely differ.

Germline V CDR1 and CDR2: SEHNR, FQNEAQ (reference sequence). The CDR3 has 12 residues. V was cut by 1 base and J by 12 bases, with 10 bases left in between. A remark on this clone: What it binds is not known.

Some clones are missing from TCRdb's copy, which holds only in-frame ones; the method was immunoSEQ multiplex PCR. The sample consists of roughly 2.5 million clones, more than 80% of them appearing once. None of the donors, who were healthy HIV-negative adults, had recently had acute infections or vaccinations. CD4+ cells yielded CD45RA+ naive and CD45RA-negative memory subsets. The source material was naive CD4+ T cells sorted from blood. Subset reported: CD45RA+ positively selected. The origin of this receptor is a young man in good health. The chain has TRBV7-9 and TRBJ2-1; no clear D. The CDR3 sequence is CASSLGPSRQFF. CDR3 sequence (DNA): TGTGCCAGCAGCTTAGGGCCTTCTCGGCAGTTCTTC.